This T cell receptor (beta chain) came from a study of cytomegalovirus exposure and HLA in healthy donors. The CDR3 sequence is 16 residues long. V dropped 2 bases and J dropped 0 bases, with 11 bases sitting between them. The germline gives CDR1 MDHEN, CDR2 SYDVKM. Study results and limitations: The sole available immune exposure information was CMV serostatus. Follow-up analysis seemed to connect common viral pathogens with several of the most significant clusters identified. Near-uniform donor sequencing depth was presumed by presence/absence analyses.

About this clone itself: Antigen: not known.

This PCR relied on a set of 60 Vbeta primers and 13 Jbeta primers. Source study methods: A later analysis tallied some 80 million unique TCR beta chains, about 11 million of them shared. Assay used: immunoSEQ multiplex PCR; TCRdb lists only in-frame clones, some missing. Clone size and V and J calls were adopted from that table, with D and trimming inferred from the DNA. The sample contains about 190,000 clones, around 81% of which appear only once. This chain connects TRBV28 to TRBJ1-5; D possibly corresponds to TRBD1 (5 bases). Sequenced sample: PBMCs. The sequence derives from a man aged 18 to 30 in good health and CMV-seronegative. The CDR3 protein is CASSLRTYYSNQPQHF. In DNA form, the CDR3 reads TGTGCCAGCAGTTTAAGGACATATTATAGCAATCAGCCCCAGCATTTT.